These 27 T cell receptor beta chains were all obtained from the same sample, sequenced in a study of cytomegalovirus exposure and HLA in healthy donors. It was with 60 Vbeta and 13 Jbeta primers that the PCR ran. Profiling relied on immunoSEQ multiplex PCR, and the TCRdb table lists in-frame clones only, not all of them. This table holds 150,000 to 200,000 clones, approximately 81% found once. Sample: PBMCs. These receptor sequences come from a woman aged 45-60 years in good health and CMV-seronegative.

This chain joins TRBV7-9 and TRBJ2-1; 13 nucleotides match TRBD2. Germline-derived CDR1 and CDR2 are SEHNR and FQNEAQ (reference sequence). The CDR3 is 14 residues long. CDR3 in amino acids: CASGLAGSYNEQFF. The CDR3 bases are TGTGCTTCGGGACTAGCGGGATCCTACAATGAGCAGTTCTTC.

V usage is TRBV6-6 and J usage is TRBJ1-5; D is unresolved. The CDR3 contains 13 residues. Germline values: CDR1 MNHNY, CDR2 SVGAGI (reference sequence). V was clipped by 6 bases and J by 0 bases, with 6 bases between them. The chain's CDR3 is CASRVYSNQPQHF. CDR3 DNA: TGTGCCAGCAGAGTCTATAGCAATCAGCCCCAGCATTTT.

V is TRBV7-2 and J is TRBJ2-4; D gene uncertain. Trimming took 1 base from V and 1 from J, leaving 17 bases between them. The germline V gene encodes CDR1 SGHTA and CDR2 FQGNSA. This CDR3 has 18 amino acids. The CDR3 bases are TGTGCCAGCAGCTTAGACCCTTTCCCGACGGGTGCCAAAAACATTCAGTACTTC. It specifies CASSLDPFPTGAKNIQYF. Combining the CDR3 with reference TRBV7-2 and TRBJ2-4 gives the whole variable domain GAGVSQSPSNKVTEKGKDVELRCDPISGHTALYWYRQSLGQGLEFLIYFQGNSAPDKSGLPSDRFSAERTGGSVSTLTIQRTQQEDSAVYLCASSLDPFPTGAKNIQYFGAGTRLSVL.

The chain employs TRBV2 and TRBJ2-3, with TRBD1 matching over 10 bases. This CDR3 comprises 14 residues. V shed 6 bases and J 3 bases; nucleotides not matched to a gene: 3. Germline assignment: CDR1 SNHLY and CDR2 FYNNEI. CDR3 region: CASSRQGATDTQYF. The CDR3 DNA sequence: TGTGCCAGCAGCAGACAGGGGGCAACAGATACGCAGTATTTT.

The chain employs TRBV4-3 and TRBJ1-6, with D uncertain. Trimming took 0 bases from V and 5 from J, leaving 14 bases between them. Germline V gives CDR1 LGHNA, CDR2 YSLEER. The CDR3 has 17 residues. The CDR3: CASSQDMAGINNSPLHF. The CDR3 region has the DNA TGCGCCAGCAGCCAAGATATGGCAGGAATAAATAATTCACCCCTCCACTTT.

This chain joins TRBV28 and TRBJ2-7, with D perhaps TRBD1 (6 bases). CDR1 is MDHEN and CDR2 is SYDVKM in the germline V gene. V lost 1 base and J lost 4, with 11 bases in between. The CDR3 is 14 residues long. The CDR3 reads CASSLSRGRYEQYF. The CDR3 region has the DNA TGTGCCAGCAGTTTATCCAGGGGCCGGTACGAGCAGTACTTC.

The rearrangement joins TRBV9 to TRBJ2-7; TRBD2 agrees at 7 bases. Germline CDR1 reads SGDLS; CDR2 reads YYNGEE. The CDR3 loop spans 14 amino acids. J lost 2 bases, V lost 0 bases, and 2 bases had no gene match. In DNA, the CDR3 is TGTGCCAGCAGCGTAGTTCGGGGGGCCTACGAGCAGTACTTC. It yields the protein CASSVVRGAYEQYF.

The V gene is TRBV4-2, the J gene TRBJ2-3, with TRBD2 matching 10 bases. Germline CDR1 and CDR2: LGHNA and YNFKEQ. The J segment lost 2 bases and the V segment lost 1 base, leaving 9 bases of the junction unmatched. The CDR3 totals 18 residues. For the CDR3, the DNA is TGTGCCAGCAGCCAAGGGGTCCCGACTAGCGGGTACACAGATACGCAGTATTTT. Translating gives CASSQGVPTSGYTDTQYF.

The gene calls are TRBV6-4 and TRBJ2-7; D is perhaps TRBD1 (6 bases). Germline loops: CDR1 MRHNA, CDR2 SNTAGT. Trimming cost V 8 bases and J 4 bases, with 15 bases left between them. This CDR3 is 13 amino acids long. The CDR3 sequence is CASWWDTIYEQYF. CDR3 in DNA: TGTGCCAGCTGGTGGGACACTATATACGAGCAGTACTTC.

This clone was seen a few times. The CDR3 region has the DNA TGTGCCAGCAGCGTAAGAGTTCAGGGCTCCTACAATGAGCAGTTCTTC. This sequence encodes CASSVRVQGSYNEQFF. The chain recombines TRBV9 with TRBJ2-1, with D perhaps matching TRBD1 (5 bases). This CDR3 region has 16 residues. With 1 base removed from V and 0 bases from J, the gap between germline ends came to 11 bases. Per germline, CDR1 SGDLS and CDR2 YYNGEE.

This rearrangement joins TRBV18 to TRBJ2-2; 7 nucleotides agree with TRBD1. This CDR3 has 18 residues. The V segment lost 1 base and the J segment 2 bases; nucleotides outside the gene matches: 10. From germline, CDR1 is KGHSH and CDR2 LQKENI. The CDR3 bases are TGTGCCAGCTCACCACAGCGAGGACAGGTGGTTAACACCGGGGAGCTGTTTTTT. Its protein product is CASSPQRGQVVNTGELFF.

The rearrangement uses TRBV19 and TRBJ1-2; D is possibly TRBD1 (5 bases). Trimming left V 9 bases short and J 2 bases short, with 13 bases between. Germline assignment: CDR1 LNHDA and CDR2 SQIVND (reference sequence). CDR3 length equals 13 residues. Here the CDR3 DNA reads TGTGCCAGCCGCTGGGGGGAGAACTATGGCTACACCTTC. It specifies CASRWGENYGYTF.

This clone was seen a handful of times. This rearrangement joins TRBV6-5 to TRBJ2-7, with TRBD1 matching over 9 bases. Germline CDR1 and CDR2: MNHEY and SVGAGI. The junction had 10 bases not matched to a gene; V was cut back by 6 bases and J by 4 bases. This CDR3 is 15 amino acids long. The CDR3 region has the DNA TGTGCCAGCAGGGGGGCGGGGACAGGGACTTACGAGCAGTACTTC. Translated: CASRGAGTGTYEQYF.

The chain has TRBV28 and TRBJ1-5; no clear D. Germline assignment: CDR1 MDHEN and CDR2 SYDVKM. The CDR3 covers 14 residues. Trimming removed 6 bases from V and 3 bases from J, with 12 bases in between. For the CDR3, the DNA is TGTGCCAGCAGACCGCAGGAATTCAATCAGCCCCAGCATTTT. It encodes CASRPQEFNQPQHF.

The sample holds a few counts of this clone. The chain is built from TRBV19 and TRBJ2-2; D uncertain. The V end was cut by 9 bases, the J end by 4 bases, with 12 bases between. The CDR3 spans 13 residues. The V gene's germline CDR1 is LNHDA and CDR2 SQIVND (reference sequence). This CDR3 is CASPEPGTGELFF. CDR3 coding DNA: TGTGCCAGCCCCGAGCCTGGCACCGGGGAGCTGTTTTTT.

The genes are TRBV18 and TRBJ1-4, with a weak D call TRBD1 (6 bases). Trimming shortened V by 8 bases and J by 4 bases, and 14 bases separated the two germline ends. Germline CDR1 reads KGHSH; CDR2 reads LQKENI. The CDR3 loop spans 14 amino acids. The CDR3 spells CASTEQGLNEKLFF. The CDR3 DNA reads TGTGCCAGCACCGAACAGGGCCTTAATGAAAAACTGTTTTTT.

This clone was seen only once. The chain carries TRBV5-6 and TRBJ1-2; 7 bases line up with TRBD1. The CDR3 loop spans 15 amino acids. Trimming cost V 3 bases and J 1 base; bases outside gene matches: 6. Germline lookup yields CDR1 SGHDT and CDR2 YYEEEE. As DNA, the CDR3 is TGTGCCAGCAGCTCAAGGGGACAGAATAACTATGGCTACACCTTC. Its protein is CASSSRGQNNYGYTF.

The chain joins TRBV7-2 to TRBJ1-5; the match to TRBD1 covers 12 bases. V was clipped by 5 bases and J by 6 bases; unmatched bases: 5. CDR1 and CDR2 (germline): SGHTA, FQGNSA. The CDR3 runs 15 residues. The CDR3 reads CASSRGTGGAQPQHF. CDR3 nucleotide sequence: TGTGCCAGCAGCCGAGGGACAGGGGGCGCTCAGCCCCAGCATTTT. Complete variable domain (other parts from reference TRBV7-2 and TRBJ1-5): GAGVSQSPSNKVTEKGKDVELRCDPISGHTALYWYRQSLGQGLEFLIYFQGNSAPDKSGLPSDRFSAERTGGSVSTLTIQRTQQEDSAVYLCASSRGTGGAQPQHFGDGTRLSIL.

The rearrangement links TRBV30 to TRBJ1-6; 7 nucleotides line up with TRBD1. J gave up 4 bases and V 1 base, and 7 bases lay outside the gene matches. The V gene's germline CDR1 is GTSNPN and CDR2 SVGIG (reference sequence). This CDR3 region has 16 residues. CDR3 amino acids: CAWSAPGQTYNSPLHF. CDR3 DNA: TGTGCCTGGAGTGCCCCGGGACAGACGTATAATTCACCCCTCCACTTT. The full variable domain, rest sourced from reference TRBV30 and TRBJ1-6, is SQTIHQWPATLVQPVGSPLSLECTVEGTSNPNLYWYRQAAGRGLQLLFYSVGIGQISSEVPQNLSASRPQDRQFILSSKKLLLSDSGFYLCAWSAPGQTYNSPLHFGNGTRLTVT.

The genes are TRBV7-2 and TRBJ2-7, with TRBD1 identical over 8 bases. The CDR3 loop spans 13 amino acids. J gave up 7 bases and V 4 bases, and 6 bases lay outside the gene matches. CDR1 is SGHTA and CDR2 is FQGNSA in the germline V gene. The CDR3 region is CASSYLQGGEQYF. Here the CDR3 DNA reads TGTGCCAGCAGCTACCTACAGGGGGGTGAGCAGTACTTC. Filled out from reference TRBV7-2 and TRBJ2-7, the complete variable domain reads GAGVSQSPSNKVTEKGKDVELRCDPISGHTALYWYRQSLGQGLEFLIYFQGNSAPDKSGLPSDRFSAERTGGSVSTLTIQRTQQEDSAVYLCASSYLQGGEQYFGPGTRLTVT.

This rearrangement joins TRBV28 to TRBJ2-2; a weak D match, TRBD1 (8 bases). The CDR3 spans 15 residues. Trimming cost V 6 bases and J 5 bases, with 16 bases left between them. In germline, CDR1 is MDHEN, CDR2 SYDVKM. The CDR3 nucleotides read TGTGCCAGCAGACTCAACAGGGGGGGGACCGGGGAGCTGTTTTTT. Its translation: CASRLNRGGTGELFF.

V gene TRBV6-1 combines with J gene TRBJ2-3; 9 positions match TRBD2. CDR3 length equals 17 residues. Germline values: CDR1 MNHNS, CDR2 SASEGT. Trimming at V came to 3 bases and at J to 5 bases, leaving 12 bases not matched to a gene. The CDR3 coding sequence is TGTGCCAGCAGTGAGGGACTAGCTCCCGCCAAGGTAGATACGCAGTATTTT. Its translation is CASSEGLAPAKVDTQYF.

The chain combines TRBV5-6 with TRBJ2-6; possible D gene TRBD2, 5 bases. The CDR3 is 15 residues long. Trimming took off 3 bases at V and 3 bases at J, with 10 bases between the two ends. Germline V gene data show CDR1 as SGHDT and CDR2 as YYEEEE. DNA of the CDR3: TGTGCCAGCAGCTCGAGGGTGGTTGGGGCCAACGTCCTGACTTTC. It translates to CASSSRVVGANVLTF.

V usage is TRBV6-1 and J usage is TRBJ2-7; 9 bases fit TRBD1. CDR3 length: 12 residues. V lost 6 bases, J lost 7 bases, and 4 bases stayed unmatched. Germline-derived CDR1 and CDR2 are MNHNS and SASEGT. The CDR3 spells CASRNRGREQYF. The CDR3 DNA follows: TGTGCCAGCAGGAACAGGGGGCGGGAGCAGTACTTC.

The chain carries TRBV5-1 and TRBJ2-3; 12 bases fit TRBD2. The CDR3 consists of 17 residues. V shed 4 bases, J shed 0 bases, and the junction held 6 bases outside the gene matches. Germline lookup yields CDR1 SGHRS and CDR2 YFSETQ. The chain's CDR3 is CASSTAGTSGSTDTQYF. Written as DNA, the CDR3 is TGCGCCAGCAGCACCGCCGGGACTAGCGGGAGCACAGATACGCAGTATTTT. Filled out from reference TRBV5-1 and TRBJ2-3, the complete variable domain reads KAGVTQTPRYLIKTRGQQVTLSCSPISGHRSVSWYQQTPGQGLQFLFEYFSETQRNKGNFPGRFSGRQFSNSRSEMNVSTLELGDSALYLCASSTAGTSGSTDTQYFGPGTRLTVL.

The chain carries TRBV6-5 and TRBJ1-5, with D uncertain. The CDR3 consists of 13 residues. Trimming pared 6 bases from V and 7 bases from J, leaving 13 bases between. Germline V CDR1 and CDR2: MNHEY, SVGAGI. The chain's CDR3 is CASSGLREQPQHF. For the CDR3, the DNA is TGTGCCAGCAGCGGGCTGAGGGAACAGCCCCAGCATTTT.

This CDR3 is CASSFGWADQPQHF. The CDR3 bases are TGTGCCAGCAGTTTTGGGTGGGCAGATCAGCCCCAGCATTTT. The chain uses TRBV5-6 and TRBJ1-5; D remains unclear. There are 14 residues in the CDR3. V was pared by 5 bases and J by 5 bases, with 14 bases between. Per germline, CDR1 SGHDT and CDR2 YYEEEE.